A selection of T cell receptor beta chains follows, all from one sample in a study of blood T cells in healthy people across ages. TCRdb itself ran the 5' RACE reads through MiXCR, one entry per CDR3 protein. The sample has fewer than 950,000 distinct CDR3 sequences; under 40% are singletons. Sample: blood. The receptors stem from a man younger than 35 in good health. Both conserved end residues are part of each CDR3. D genes are given only for firm matches. Not every row has a clone size; where given, it reads once, few, many or a size class.

CDR3aa: CASSDTTGQVATNEKLFF; CDR3nt: TGTGCCAGCAGTGACACCACGGGACAGGTCGCAACTAATGAAAAACTGTTTTTT; j_gene: TRBJ1-4; abundance: many; d_gene: TRBD1; v_gene: TRBV25-1
CDR3aa: CASRNRPDPQSAYNEQFF; CDR3nt: TGTGCCAGCAGGAACCGACCGGACCCCCAGAGCGCCTACAATGAGCAGTTCTTC; j_gene: TRBJ2-1; abundance: many; d_gene: NA; v_gene: TRBV5-6
CDR3aa: CASQIQQGLNYGYTF; CDR3nt: TGTGCCAGCCAGATACAACAGGGCCTTAACTATGGCTACACCTTC; j_gene: TRBJ1-2; abundance: few; d_gene: NA; v_gene: TRBV10-3
CDR3aa: CASSQEYRAEKLFF; CDR3nt: TGCGCCAGCAGCCAAGAATACAGGGCCGAAAAACTGTTTTTT; j_gene: TRBJ1-4; abundance: few; d_gene: NA; v_gene: TRBV4-3
CDR3aa: CASSIGPGTYNKQYF; CDR3nt: TGTGCCAGTAGTATAGGCCCCGGGACTTACAATAAGCAGTACTTC; j_gene: TRBJ2-5; abundance: NA; d_gene: NA; v_gene: TRBV19
CDR3aa: CASSLGPRRSRSEQYF; CDR3nt: TGTGCCAGCAGCTTAGGCCCCCGGCGAAGTCGGTCCGAGCAGTACTTC; j_gene: TRBJ2-7; abundance: NA; d_gene: NA; v_gene: TRBV7-2
CDR3aa: CASRRVGDREQYF; CDR3nt: TGTGCCAGCAGACGCGTGGGGGATAGAGAGCAGTACTTC; j_gene: TRBJ2-7; abundance: few; d_gene: NA; v_gene: TRBV6-2/TRBV6-3
CDR3aa: CSASDGASTDTQYF; CDR3nt: TGCAGTGCAAGCGACGGGGCTAGCACAGATACGCAGTATTTT; j_gene: TRBJ2-3; abundance: NA; d_gene: NA; v_gene: TRBV20-1
CDR3aa: CASSSDRQYF; CDR3nt: TGTGCCAGCAGCTCGGACAGACAGTATTTT; j_gene: TRBJ2-3; abundance: NA; d_gene: NA; v_gene: TRBV27
CDR3aa: CSAMDRSSGANVLTF; CDR3nt: TGCAGTGCTATGGACAGGAGCTCTGGGGCCAACGTCCTGACTTTC; j_gene: TRBJ2-6; abundance: NA; d_gene: TRBD1; v_gene: TRBV20-1
CDR3aa: CASSQAQGSPPHF; CDR3nt: TGCGCCAGCAGCCAAGCGCAGGGCTCACCCCCCCACTTT; j_gene: TRBJ1-6; abundance: NA; d_gene: NA; v_gene: TRBV4-1
CDR3aa: CASSESGGDFYGYTF; CDR3nt: TGTGCCAGCAGTGAATCAGGGGGCGATTTCTATGGCTACACCTTC; j_gene: TRBJ1-2; abundance: once; d_gene: TRBD1; v_gene: TRBV25-1
CDR3aa: CASSLGPTGEGEKLFF; CDR3nt: TGCGCCAGCAGCTTGGGGCCGACGGGGGAAGGCGAAAAACTGTTTTTT; j_gene: TRBJ1-4; abundance: few; d_gene: NA; v_gene: TRBV5-1